These T cell receptor beta chains were read from a single sample in a study of PD-1 blockade in classical Hodgkin lymphoma. Assay: immunoSEQ multiplex PCR; the TCRdb copy retains only in-frame clones and omits some. The sample consists of about 12,000 clones, 70% to 85% of them appearing once. The sequencing here drew on CD4+ T cells from blood, taken at baseline. Receptors were obtained from a human donor with classical Hodgkin lymphoma. The CDR3 runs from the conserved cysteine through the conserved F or W. Fields, in order: J gene, clone size, V gene, D gene, CDR3 DNA, CDR3 protein. A D gene is named only where the DNA matches it firmly. Clone size is shown for a subset of rows, as once, few, many or a class of expanded clone.

>TRBJ1-2|.|TRBV4-2|.
TGTGCCAGCAGCAACGGGGGGAAGACTAACTATGGCTACACCTTC
CASSNGGKTNYGYTF
>TRBJ1-6|.|TRBV28|.
TGTGCCAGCAGTTTGGATTCGAATTCACCCCTCCACTTT
CASSLDSNSPLHF
>TRBJ2-7|few|TRBV10-1|TRBD1
TGCGCCAGCAGTGGGTCAGGGGGTGCCTACGAGCAGTACTTC
CASSGSGGAYEQYF
>TRBJ1-6|.|TRBV7-2|.
TGTGCCAGCAGCTTAGTGACGGGTCCTTATAATTCACCCCTCCACTTT
CASSLVTGPYNSPLHF
>TRBJ2-2|.|TRBV4-3|TRBD2
TGCGCCAGCAGCCAAGAAGCGGGGCGGAACACCGGGGAGCTGTTTTTT
CASSQEAGRNTGELFF
>TRBJ1-6|.|TRBV5-1|TRBD1
TGCGCCAGCAGCTTGGGGCCAGGGGGCGCGGATTCACCCCTCCACTTT
CASSLGPGGADSPLHF
>TRBJ2-1|.|TRBV4-3|TRBD1
TGCGCCAGCAGCCAAGTCACAGGGGTACTAAATGAGCAGTTCTTC
CASSQVTGVLNEQFF
>TRBJ1-5|.|TRBV10-2|.
TGCGCCAGCAGTCTTACAGGGCCTAATCAGCCCCAGCATTTT
CASSLTGPNQPQHF
>TRBJ2-5|.|TRBV7-9|TRBD2
TGTGCCAGCATGGGAGGGGCTCCCAACCAAGAGACCCAGTACTTC
CASMGGAPNQETQYF
>TRBJ2-1|once|TRBV7-3|TRBD2
TGTGCCAGCAGCTTAAGGGCTAGCGGGGGCTACAATGAGCAGTTCTTC
CASSLRASGGYNEQFF
>TRBJ2-7|.|TRBV6-5|.
TGTGCCAGCAGTTCCCTGTGGGGACCCTACGAGCAGTACTTC
CASSSLWGPYEQYF
>TRBJ1-1|.|TRBV6-1|TRBD1
TGTGCCAGCAGTGGAGGGACAGGATGGGTCACTGAAGCTTTCTTT
CASSGGTGWVTEAFF
>TRBJ1-2|.|TRBV4-2|.
TGTGCCAGCAGCGGACTCGGGGTTAACTATGGCTACACCTTC
CASSGLGVNYGYTF
>TRBJ2-2|.|TRBV27|.
TGTGCCAGCAAGCTCCAGGGCAGGGGAGACACCGGGGAGCTGTTTTTT
CASKLQGRGDTGELFF
>TRBJ2-7|.|TRBV7-2|TRBD1
TGTGCCAGCAGCTTAGCAGGGACAGGGCTGGACGAGCAGTACTTC
CASSLAGTGLDEQYF
>TRBJ2-7|.|TRBV2|.
TGTGCCAGCAGTGGTGGGGCCCTAGGCGACGAGCAGTACTTC
CASSGGALGDEQYF
>TRBJ1-3|.|TRBV30|TRBD1
TGTGCCTGGAGCCGGGACAGCGGCTCTGGAAACACCATATATTTT
CAWSRDSGSGNTIYF
>TRBJ2-6|.|TRBV1|.
TGCACCAGCAGCCAAGACGGACTACCCACCTCTGGGGCCAACGTCCTGACTTTC
CTSSQDGLPTSGANVLTF
>TRBJ2-1|few|TRBV11-2|.
TGTGCCAGCAGCTTTAATCCCACTAACAAGGGTGAGCAGTTCTTC
CASSFNPTNKGEQFF
>TRBJ1-3|.|TRBV6-9|.
TGTGCCAGCACCTTAAGACGGGGACAACGGAACACCATATATTTT
CASTLRRGQRNTIYF
>TRBJ1-1|.|TRBV6-1|.
TGTGCCAGCAGACTCATGACAGCTGAAGCTTTCTTT
CASRLMTAEAFF
>TRBJ2-7|once|TRBV7-6|.
TGTGCCAGCAGCTTAGGTGGGGAGGCCTACGAGCAGTACTTC
CASSLGGEAYEQYF
>TRBJ2-7|.|TRBV12-5|.
TGTGCTAGTGGTTTCGCATCCGATCCGGGATCCTCCTACGAGCAGTACTTC
CASGFASDPGSSYEQYF
>TRBJ2-7|.|TRBV30|.
TGTGCCTGGAGCGCGGATCACTACGAGCAGTACTTC
CAWSADHYEQYF